This TCR beta chain was obtained from a study of response to subunit inactivated influenza vaccine. TCRdb reprocessed the RT-PCR reads via MiXCR and lists one record per CDR3 protein. Of 550,000 to 650,000 distinct CDR3 sequences in the sample, around 11% were seen once. Study observations and caveats: T cells newly recruited by each seasonal influenza vaccination are few, the authors suggested.

This CDR3 has 12 residues. This clonotype was counted a few times. Its matching antigen is unknown. A read error may produce the germline difference seen at one junction end. The sample consisted of PBMCs from blood, taken on the day of vaccination. The chain uses TRBV12-3 or TRBV12-4 and TRBJ1-5, with 7 bases aligning to TRBD1. This receptor was obtained from a man aged 45 to 65 who received an inactivated influenza vaccine. CDR3 protein: CASSHGDSLMDF. CDR3 DNA sequence: TGTGCCAGCAGTCATGGGGACAGCCTCATGGATTTT.